This TCR beta chain was captured in a study of blood T cell repertoires in COVID-19. Trimming removed 5 bases from V and 2 bases from J, with 12 bases in between. The CDR3 runs to 14 residues. Germline-derived CDR1 and CDR2 are MDHEN and SYDVKM. Generated by immunoSEQ multiplex PCR, the TCRdb table keeps only in-frame clones and is missing some. In the table there are 250,000 to 350,000 clones, 80% to 85% of which are singletons. Material for sequencing was peripheral blood. The chain couples TRBV28 to TRBJ1-2; D is uncertain. This receptor was obtained from a person in their 70s with COVID-19, enrolled during active disease. The CDR3 DNA follows: TGTGCCAGCAGTCCCCCGTCCGGGAACTATGGCTACACCTTC. Translation: CASSPPSGNYGYTF.